This T cell receptor beta chain was sequenced in a study of CD8 T cells in ankylosing spondylitis. This CDR3 has 12 amino acids. V was clipped by 4 bases and J by 15 bases, with 17 bases between them. Germline assignment: CDR1 SGHDT and CDR2 YYEEEE. Making the TCR beta libraries involved quantitative 5'-RACE with molecular barcodes. TCRdb reprocessed the 5' RACE reads with MiXCR, giving one entry per CDR3 protein. This table has 800,000 to 900,000 distinct CDR3 sequences, around 11% appearing once. Whole-study findings and limits: Earlier studies detected some motif variants in reactive arthritis synovial fluid and blood. Made up of about eight highly homologous variants, a TCR beta motif appeared characteristic of ankylosing spondylitis blood. Clones linked to disease were reported to show significant enrichment in matched ankylosing spondylitis synovial fluid.

This clonotype was observed a handful of times. The antigen remains undetermined. The source material was blood, either unsorted or a sorted T cell fraction (not recorded which). The V and J genes are TRBV5-6 and TRBJ2-1; D tentatively fits TRBD1 or TRBD2 (5 bases each). This TCR was recovered from a male donor with ankylosing spondylitis. For the CDR3, the DNA is TGTGCCAGCAGCGAGGGCCCGTCGGGGCGGTTCTTC. Amino acids: CASSEGPSGRFF.